This entry lists 18 T cell receptor beta chains sequenced from one sample in a study of OX40 agonist ivuxolimab in advanced cancers. The protocol was immunoSEQ multiplex PCR, while the TCRdb copy is restricted to in-frame clones and leaves out a portion. This sample has roughly 26,000 clones, with 80% to 90% found just once. The specimen comprised CD4+ or CD8+ T cells sorted from blood, sampled in a trial of the OX40 agonist ivuxolimab. These receptors originate from an adult with an advanced solid tumor such as melanoma, head and neck, liver or kidney cancer.

For this clone: Other DNA sequences of this sample code for an identical CDR3. The rearrangement joins TRBV6-1 to TRBJ2-1, with D possibly being TRBD2 (6 bases). Trimming stripped 2 bases from V and 6 bases from J, with 14 bases between. Germline V CDR1 and CDR2: MNHNS, SASEGT. The CDR3 extends over 15 amino acids. Here the CDR3 reads CASSERARRGNEQFF. CDR3 DNA: TGTGCCAGCAGTGAACGGGCTCGGAGGGGCAATGAGCAGTTCTTC.

This sequence joins TRBV10-2 and TRBJ1-1, with a tentative D call TRBD1 (6 bases). Germline V gene lookup returns CDR1 WSHSY and CDR2 SAAADI. V shed 7 bases and J shed 2 bases, with 11 bases lying between them. This CDR3 is built from 13 residues. The CDR3 here is CASMGRGNTEAFF. Written as DNA, the CDR3 is TGCGCCAGCATGGGCAGGGGTAACACTGAAGCTTTCTTT.

The chain combines TRBV4-1 with TRBJ2-7; 13 bases are a match to TRBD2. With V trimmed by 0 bases and J by 4 bases, 6 bases remained unmatched. Germline assignment: CDR1 MGHRA and CDR2 YSYEKL. The CDR3 is made up of 17 amino acids. The CDR3 DNA sequence: TGCGCCAGCAGCCAAGATTCCGGACTAGCGGGAGAATACGAGCAGTACTTC. It translates to CASSQDSGLAGEYEQYF.

DNA of the CDR3: TGTGCCAGCAGCTTGGGGAGCCACGGGACCGAAAAACTGTTTTTT. As protein: CASSLGSHGTEKLFF. The gene calls are TRBV7-9 and TRBJ1-4, with a tentative D call TRBD1 (5 bases). Trimming pared 3 bases from V and 8 bases from J, leaving 16 bases between. This CDR3 contains 15 residues. Germline loops: CDR1 SEHNR, CDR2 FQNEAQ (reference sequence).

The chain uses TRBV7-9 and TRBJ2-1, with 10 bases aligning to TRBD2. Germline V gene lookup returns CDR1 SEHNR and CDR2 FQNEAQ (reference sequence). CDR3 length: 15 residues. V was pared by 4 bases and J by 5 bases, with 5 bases of the junction left unmatched. The CDR3 here is CASSYRTSGHNEQFF. As DNA, the CDR3 is TGTGCCAGCAGCTACCGGACTAGCGGTCACAATGAGCAGTTCTTC.

The chain recombines TRBV19 with TRBJ1-3; possible D gene TRBD1, 5 bases. The CDR3 spans 12 residues. V lost 10 bases and J lost 0, with 7 bases in between. Germline CDR1 LNHDA, CDR2 SQIVND (reference sequence). The CDR3 region is CATDSSGNTIYF. DNA of the CDR3: TGTGCCACCGACAGCTCTGGAAACACCATATATTTT.

V gene TRBV19 combines with J gene TRBJ1-2, with 7 bases fitting TRBD1. The length of the CDR3 is 12 residues. V dropped 4 bases and J dropped 9; count of bases not matched to a gene: 5. From germline, CDR1 is LNHDA and CDR2 SQIVND (reference sequence). CDR3 loop: CASSTDRVSYTF. The CDR3 DNA follows: TGTGCCAGTAGTACCGACAGGGTGAGCTACACCTTC.

A single count supports this clone. The junction differs from germline at one of its ends, possibly a read error. The same CDR3 also results from other DNA sequences found in this sample. The J gene is TRBJ1-2, the V gene TRBV14; D gene unclear. The CDR3 has 13 residues. Germline CDR1 reads SGHDN; CDR2 reads FVKESK. The CDR3 protein is CASSQVLDYGYTF. The CDR3 nucleotides are TGCGCCAGCAGCCAAGTTTTAGACTATGGCTACACCTTC. Filled out from reference TRBV14 and TRBJ1-2, the complete variable domain reads EAGVTQFPSHSVIEKGQTVTLRCDPISGHDNLYWYRRVMGKEIKFLLHFVKESKQDESGMPNNRFLAERTGGTYSTLKVQPAELEDSGVYFCASSQVLDYGYTFGSGTRLTVV.

The chain couples TRBV18 to TRBJ2-3; D gene unclear. The CDR3 has 16 residues. Trimming removed 2 bases at V and 2 bases at J, with 14 bases between. The germline V gene has CDR1 KGHSH and CDR2 LQKENI. CDR3 residues: CASSPISSVDTDTQYF. The CDR3 nucleotides are TGTGCCAGCTCACCAATCAGCTCGGTTGACACAGATACGCAGTATTTT.

This rearrangement joins TRBV14 to TRBJ2-3; 10 nucleotides match TRBD1. The CDR3 is 18 residues long. The ends lost 6 bases at V and 3 bases at J; junction bases unmatched: 15. The V gene's germline CDR1 is SGHDN and CDR2 FVKESK. The CDR3 sequence is CASSPRDRGFMGTDTQYF. The DNA of the CDR3 is TGTGCCAGCAGTCCCCGGGACAGGGGATTTATGGGAACAGATACGCAGTATTTT.

The chain combines TRBV6-6 with TRBJ2-3; D not resolved. Germline V CDR1 and CDR2: MNHNY, SVGAGI (reference sequence). CDR3 length equals 14 residues. The germline V and J ends were trimmed by 2 bases and 2 bases, with 8 bases remaining between them. CDR3 bases: TGTGCCAGCAGTTACGCAACACCCACAGATACGCAGTATTTT. It specifies CASSYATPTDTQYF.

The chain carries TRBV28 and TRBJ2-5; TRBD1 matches at 7 bases. The J segment lost 6 bases and the V segment lost 2 bases, leaving 9 bases of the junction unmatched. Per germline, CDR1 MDHEN and CDR2 SYDVKM. The CDR3 runs to 15 residues. CDR3 DNA: TGTGCCAGCAGTTTAACAGGGGCCGGGGTAAAGACCCAGTACTTC. Translation: CASSLTGAGVKTQYF.

This chain joins TRBV10-3 and TRBJ2-1, with D unclear. V was pared by 2 bases and J by 8 bases, with 16 bases between. Per germline, CDR1 ENHRY and CDR2 SYGVKD. CDR3 length: 15 residues. CDR3 bases: TGTGCCATCAGTGAGCGTCCGAGCGCTGGCGATGAGCAGTTCTTC. This translates into CAISERPSAGDEQFF.

The V and J genes are TRBV2 and TRBJ1-2; 9 bases line up with TRBD1. In germline, CDR1 is SNHLY, CDR2 FYNNEI. This CDR3 comprises 16 residues. Losses at the gene ends were 7 bases for V and 5 bases for J; bases not matched to a gene: 14. In nucleotides, the CDR3 is TGTGCCAGCATCCTAGCTCTCACAGGGGGCGCATATGGCTACACCTTC. Translating it yields CASILALTGGAYGYTF.

The gene calls are TRBV7-9 and TRBJ2-5; 7 nucleotides align to TRBD2. This CDR3 region has 15 residues. V trimming: 0 bases; J trimming: 1 base; junction bases outside the gene matches: 2. The germline CDR1 and CDR2 sequences are SEHNR and FQNEAQ (reference sequence). The CDR3 reads CASSLAGGSQETQYF. CDR3 nucleotides: TGTGCCAGCAGCTTAGCGGGGGGGAGCCAAGAGACCCAGTACTTC. Drawing the rest from reference TRBV7-9 and TRBJ2-5, the complete variable domain is DTGVSQNPRHKITKRGQNVTFRCDPISEHNRLYWYRQTLGQGPEFLTYFQNEAQLEKSRLLSDRFSAERPKGSFSTLEIQRTEQGDSAMYLCASSLAGGSQETQYFGPGTRLLVL.

The V call is TRBV11-3, the J call TRBJ2-1; no firm D call. Germline CDR1 reads SGHNT; CDR2 reads YENEEA. The CDR3 spans 13 residues. The ends were cut back, 0 bases at V and 12 bases at J, with 12 bases in the middle. The CDR3 reads CASSLDPLGVQFF. As DNA, the CDR3 is TGTGCCAGCAGCTTAGATCCCCTTGGGGTGCAGTTCTTC.

This chain links TRBV19 with TRBJ2-7; 7 bases line up with TRBD1. With 2 bases clipped from V and 3 bases from J, the junction kept 4 bases outside the gene matches. This CDR3 is 14 amino acids long. The germline CDR1 and CDR2 sequences are LNHDA and SQIVND (reference sequence). The CDR3 here is CASSIRGGLYEQYF. The CDR3 DNA is TGTGCCAGTAGTATACGAGGGGGCCTCTACGAGCAGTACTTC.

This sequence joins TRBV2 and TRBJ2-7, with D unresolved. Germline CDR1 is SNHLY and CDR2 is FYNNEI. The CDR3 is made up of 12 amino acids. V lost 3 bases, J lost 4 bases, and 7 bases lay in between. In DNA, the CDR3 is TGTGCCAGCAGTGAGGATGGGTACGAGCAGTACTTC. It specifies CASSEDGYEQYF.